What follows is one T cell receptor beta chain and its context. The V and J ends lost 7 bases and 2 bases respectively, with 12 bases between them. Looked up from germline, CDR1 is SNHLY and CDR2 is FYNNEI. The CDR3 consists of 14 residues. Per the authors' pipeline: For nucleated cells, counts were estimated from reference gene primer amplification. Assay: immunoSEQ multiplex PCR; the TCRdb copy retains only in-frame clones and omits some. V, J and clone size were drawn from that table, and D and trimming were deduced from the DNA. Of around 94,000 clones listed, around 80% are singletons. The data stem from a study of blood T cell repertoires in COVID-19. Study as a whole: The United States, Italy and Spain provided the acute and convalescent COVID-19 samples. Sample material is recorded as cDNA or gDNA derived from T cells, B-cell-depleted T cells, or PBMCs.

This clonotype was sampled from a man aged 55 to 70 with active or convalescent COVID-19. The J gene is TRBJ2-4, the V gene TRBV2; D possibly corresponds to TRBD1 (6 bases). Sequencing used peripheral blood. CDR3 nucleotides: TGTGCCAGCATTCCCAGGGGACCCAAAAACATTCAGTACTTC. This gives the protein CASIPRGPKNIQYF.